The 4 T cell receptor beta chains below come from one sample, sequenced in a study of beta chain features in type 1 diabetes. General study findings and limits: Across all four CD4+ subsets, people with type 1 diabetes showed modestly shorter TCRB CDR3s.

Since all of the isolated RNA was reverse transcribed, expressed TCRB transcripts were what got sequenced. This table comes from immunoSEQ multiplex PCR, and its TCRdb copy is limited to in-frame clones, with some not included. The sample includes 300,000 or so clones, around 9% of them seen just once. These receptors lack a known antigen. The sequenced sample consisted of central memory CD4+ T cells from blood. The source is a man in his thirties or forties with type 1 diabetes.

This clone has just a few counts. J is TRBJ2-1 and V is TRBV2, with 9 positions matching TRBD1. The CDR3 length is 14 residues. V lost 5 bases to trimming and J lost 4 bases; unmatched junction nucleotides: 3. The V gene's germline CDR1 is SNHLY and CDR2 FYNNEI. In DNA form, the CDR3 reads TGTGCCAGCAGTCCCGGGACAGGGTACAATGAGCAGTTCTTC. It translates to CASSPGTGYNEQFF.

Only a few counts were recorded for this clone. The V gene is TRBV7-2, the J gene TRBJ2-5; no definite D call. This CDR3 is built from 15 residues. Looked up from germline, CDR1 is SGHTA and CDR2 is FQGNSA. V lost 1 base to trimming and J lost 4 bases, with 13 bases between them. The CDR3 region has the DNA TGTGCCAGCAGCTTAGATGTCACCCTGGCAGAGACCCAGTACTTC. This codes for CASSLDVTLAETQYF. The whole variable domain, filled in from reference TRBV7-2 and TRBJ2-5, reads GAGVSQSPSNKVTEKGKDVELRCDPISGHTALYWYRQSLGQGLEFLIYFQGNSAPDKSGLPSDRFSAERTGGSVSTLTIQRTQQEDSAVYLCASSLDVTLAETQYFGPGTRLLVL.

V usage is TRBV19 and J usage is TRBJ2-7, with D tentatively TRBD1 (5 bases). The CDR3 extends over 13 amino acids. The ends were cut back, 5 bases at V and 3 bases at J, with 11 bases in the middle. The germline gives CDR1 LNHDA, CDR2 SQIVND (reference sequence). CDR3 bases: TGTGCCAGTAGTCGCATCGGACACTACGAGCAGTACTTC. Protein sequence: CASSRIGHYEQYF.

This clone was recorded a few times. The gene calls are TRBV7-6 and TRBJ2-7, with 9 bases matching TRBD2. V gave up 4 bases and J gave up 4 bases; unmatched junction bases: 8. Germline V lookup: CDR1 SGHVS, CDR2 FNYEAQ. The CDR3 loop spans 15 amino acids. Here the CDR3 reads CASSYRGSGGYEQYF. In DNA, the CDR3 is TGTGCCAGCAGCTACCGAGGTAGCGGGGGATACGAGCAGTACTTC.